This TCR beta chain comes out of a study of T cells after posttransplantation cyclophosphamide. Study-level findings and limits: TRB overlap between skin or GI tissue T cells and blood was limited. Recipient CMV seropositivity and CMV reactivation strongly tracked TRB clonality.

Concerning this clone: As yet, its antigen is unknown.

V lost 5 bases and J lost 7; bases outside the gene matches: 12. The CDR3 length is 16 residues. Per the germline V gene, CDR1 is SNHLY and CDR2 is FYNNEI. Some clones are missing from TCRdb's copy, which holds only in-frame ones; the method was immunoSEQ multiplex PCR. This sample has tens of thousands of clones; 86% occur once, and the top ten carry 9.5% to 13%. Treatment was busulfan-fludarabine conditioning, a marrow graft, and cyclophosphamide on days +3 and +4. This sequence originates from a female patient in her 30s who received an allogeneic stem cell transplant from an unrelated donor, was CMV-positive, and had no GVHD. Some T cells may originate from the graft donor. The source material was PBMCs, sampled after allogeneic stem cell transplant with posttransplant cyclophosphamide. The chain links TRBV2 to TRBJ1-5, with 9 bases identical to TRBD1. The CDR3 here is CASSLTGGEVAQPQHF. In DNA form, the CDR3 reads TGTGCCAGCAGTTTAACAGGGGGCGAAGTTGCACAGCCCCAGCATTTT.